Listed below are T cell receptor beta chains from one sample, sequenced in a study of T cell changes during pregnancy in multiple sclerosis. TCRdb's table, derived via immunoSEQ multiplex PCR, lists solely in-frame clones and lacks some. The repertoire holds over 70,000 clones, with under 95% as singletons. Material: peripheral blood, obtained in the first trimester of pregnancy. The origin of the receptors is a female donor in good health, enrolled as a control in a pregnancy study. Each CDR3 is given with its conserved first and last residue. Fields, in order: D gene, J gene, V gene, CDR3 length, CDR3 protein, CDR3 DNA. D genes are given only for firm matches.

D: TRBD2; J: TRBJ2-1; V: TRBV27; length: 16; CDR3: CASSLSLGLAGGEQFF; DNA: TGTGCCAGCAGTTTATCCCTAGGACTAGCGGGGGGTGAGCAGTTCTTC
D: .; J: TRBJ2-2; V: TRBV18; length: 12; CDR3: CASSSGTGELFF; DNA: TGTGCCAGCTCATCAGGGACCGGGGAGCTGTTTTTT
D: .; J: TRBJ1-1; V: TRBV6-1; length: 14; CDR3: CASKMGALNTEAFF; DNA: TGTGCCAGCAAAATGGGGGCCCTAAACACTGAAGCTTTCTTT
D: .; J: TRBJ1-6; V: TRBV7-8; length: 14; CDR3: CASSLAEGVGPLHF; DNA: TGTGCCAGCAGCTTAGCGGAGGGTGTGGGACCCCTCCACTTT
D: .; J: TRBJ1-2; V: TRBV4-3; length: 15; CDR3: CASSSDRRSFYGYTF; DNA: TGCGCCAGCAGCTCCGACAGGAGAAGTTTCTATGGCTACACCTTC
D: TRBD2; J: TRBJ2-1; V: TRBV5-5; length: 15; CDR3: CASSQRGQAYNEQFF; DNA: TGTGCCAGCAGCCAGCGGGGGCAAGCCTACAATGAGCAGTTCTTC
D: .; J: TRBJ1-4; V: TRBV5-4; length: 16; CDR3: CASSLASGATNEKLFF; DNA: TGTGCCAGCAGCTTGGCTTCTGGAGCCACTAATGAAAAACTGTTTTTT
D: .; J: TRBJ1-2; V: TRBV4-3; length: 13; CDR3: CASSQAGLYGYTF; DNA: TGCGCCAGCAGCCAAGCAGGGCTCTATGGCTACACCTTC
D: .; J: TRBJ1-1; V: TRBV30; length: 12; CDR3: CAWSSVNTEAFF; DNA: TGTGCCTGGAGTTCAGTGAACACTGAAGCTTTCTTT
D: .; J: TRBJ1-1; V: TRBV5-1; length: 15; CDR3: CASSLGRDTATEAFF; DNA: TGCGCCAGCAGCTTGGGCCGGGACACGGCCACTGAAGCTTTCTTT